These 19 T cell receptor beta chains were all obtained from the same sample, sequenced in a study of cytomegalovirus exposure and HLA in healthy donors. Both 60 Vbeta primers and 13 Jbeta primers went into the PCR. Some clones are missing from TCRdb's copy, which holds only in-frame ones; the method was immunoSEQ multiplex PCR. The sample has 150,000 to 250,000 clones, around 74% seen once. Sequencing was performed on PBMCs. Source of these receptors: a girl aged 10-17 years in good health and CMV-seropositive.

The rearrangement uses TRBV21-1 and TRBJ1-4; the D segment call TRBD1 is taken from the table without a DNA check. TRBV21-1 is a pseudogene locus. The CDR3 covers 19 residues. The CDR3 DNA reads as TGTGCCAGCAGCAAAGAGAGGGGGACAGGGTATTCAGATGGTGAAAAACTGTTTTTT. The encoded protein is CASSKERGTGYSDGEKLFF.

This clone was recorded only once. The V call is TRBV5-1, the J call TRBJ2-7; D may be TRBD2 (6 bases). The CDR3 spans 16 residues. V was cut by 0 bases and J by 2 bases, with 15 bases left in between. The V gene's germline CDR1 is SGHRS and CDR2 YFSETQ. CDR3 sequence (DNA): TGCGCCAGCAGCTTGGGGGCTGGCGGGATCGCCTACGAGCAGTACTTC. Protein: CASSLGAGGIAYEQYF.

The chain carries TRBV19 and TRBJ2-5, with a possible D match to TRBD1 (6 bases). Trimming stripped 4 bases from V and 5 bases from J, with 11 bases between. This CDR3 contains 13 residues. CDR1 is LNHDA and CDR2 is SQIVND in the germline V gene (reference sequence). The CDR3 DNA sequence: TGTGCCAGTAGTAAGGGGGTGCACGAGACCCAGTACTTC. This encodes CASSKGVHETQYF. Supplemented by reference TRBV19 and TRBJ2-5, the full variable domain reads DGGITQSPKYLFRKEGQNVTLSCEQNLNHDAMYWYRQDPGQGLRLIYYSQIVNDFQKGDIAEGYSVSREKKESFPLTVTSAQKNPTAFYLCASSKGVHETQYFGPGTRLLVL.

This sequence joins TRBV27 and TRBJ2-4; D perhaps matches TRBD1 (6 bases). CDR3 length equals 14 residues. In germline, CDR1 is MNHEY, CDR2 SMNVEV (reference sequence). V dropped 2 bases and J dropped 8 bases, with 13 bases sitting between them. The CDR3 DNA sequence: TGTGCCAGCAGTTTAAACAGGGCCCCCCACATTCAGTACTTC. It encodes CASSLNRAPHIQYF.

This chain links TRBV30 with TRBJ1-5; D is unclear. This CDR3 contains 15 residues. Germline values: CDR1 GTSNPN, CDR2 SVGIG (reference sequence). Trimming stripped 0 bases from V and 7 bases from J, with 16 bases between. The CDR3 sequence is CAWSVRGGVGQPQHF. For the CDR3, the DNA is TGTGCCTGGAGTGTACGCGGTGGAGTAGGACAGCCCCAGCATTTT.

This clone was recorded only once. The chain's CDR3 is CASSANRGLGEKLFF. The DNA for the CDR3 is TGTGCCAGCAGCGCAAACAGGGGGCTTGGTGAAAAACTGTTTTTT. The rearrangement uses TRBV7-8 and TRBJ1-4; 9 bases agree with TRBD1. The length of the CDR3 is 15 residues. Germline loops: CDR1 SGHVS, CDR2 FQNEAQ. Germline trimming cut 5 bases from V and 7 bases from J; bases unmatched to any gene: 8.

V usage is TRBV7-8 and J usage is TRBJ1-2, with TRBD1 as a possible D gene (5 bases). This CDR3 comprises 13 residues. Germline CDR1 SGHVS, CDR2 FQNEAQ. V was trimmed by 5 bases and J by 3 bases, leaving 10 bases between them. The CDR3 DNA sequence: TGTGCCAGCAGCCTGCAGGGTGACTATGGCTACACCTTC. Translation: CASSLQGDYGYTF.

The chain has TRBV5-4 and TRBJ1-2, with a weak D call TRBD1 (6 bases). Trimming pared 4 bases from V and 5 bases from J, leaving 24 bases between. This CDR3 region has 17 residues. Germline V gene data show CDR1 as SGHNT and CDR2 as YYREEE (reference sequence). CDR3 residues: CASSPITGLEVGYGYTF. The DNA of the CDR3 is TGTGCCAGCAGCCCTATAACAGGGTTAGAAGTAGGGTATGGCTACACCTTC.

CDR3 DNA: TGTGCCAGCAGTAGGGGGGGGGACACAGATACGCAGTATTTT. Translating it yields CASSRGGDTDTQYF. The chain has TRBV6-4 and TRBJ2-3; D is perhaps TRBD2 (7 bases). Between the trimmed V and J ends, which lost 5 bases and 2 bases, there was a span of 11 bases. This CDR3 region has 14 residues. Germline V gives CDR1 MRHNA, CDR2 SNTAGT.

The rearrangement links TRBV27 to TRBJ2-5; D is unresolved. This CDR3 region has 17 residues. Germline values: CDR1 MNHEY, CDR2 SMNVEV (reference sequence). The ends were cut back, 0 bases at V and 2 bases at J, with 16 bases in the middle. CDR3 DNA: TGTGCCAGCAGTTTATCGGATCCGGGTAACCTACAAGAGACCCAGTACTTC. It yields the protein CASSLSDPGNLQETQYF.

This rearrangement joins TRBV13 to TRBJ1-4; TRBD1 is a possible D gene (5 bases). This CDR3 spans 14 amino acids. Trimming left V 5 bases short and J 6 bases short, with 13 bases between. Germline CDR1 reads PRHDT; CDR2 reads FYEKMQ (reference sequence). CDR3 residues: CASSRGLGDEKLFF. As DNA, the CDR3 is TGTGCCAGCAGCCGGGGGTTGGGGGATGAAAAACTGTTTTTT.

This rearrangement joins TRBV4-3 to TRBJ1-4; 11 bases align to TRBD1. The CDR3 extends over 17 amino acids. V dropped 4 bases and J dropped 8; count of bases not matched to a gene: 12. Germline V gene lookup returns CDR1 LGHNA and CDR2 YSLEER. The CDR3 coding sequence is TGCGCCAGCAGCCTCCGGGACAGGGGGATCCCTGGGGAAAAACTGTTTTTT. Protein sequence: CASSLRDRGIPGEKLFF.

The chain employs TRBV7-9 and TRBJ2-1; 11 bases match TRBD2. CDR3 size: 16 residues. Germline CDR1 reads SEHNR; CDR2 reads FQNEAQ (reference sequence). The V and J ends lost 4 bases and 7 bases, in that order; junction bases with no gene match: 9. The CDR3 region is CASSSSGGSLMNEQFF. The DNA for the CDR3 is TGTGCCAGCAGCTCTAGCGGGGGGTCTCTTATGAATGAGCAGTTCTTC.

The chain employs TRBV4-1 and TRBJ2-5, with a possible D match to TRBD1 (6 bases). This CDR3 contains 19 residues. Germline assignment: CDR1 MGHRA and CDR2 YSYEKL. The V and J ends lost 4 bases and 5 bases respectively, with 29 bases between them. In DNA, the CDR3 is TGCGCCAGCAGCCCAAGACCCTTACTGGGGGCGCGGGTTTGGGAGACCCAGTACTTC. It specifies CASSPRPLLGARVWETQYF.

This CDR3 reads CASKGAGGNTGELFF. The CDR3 DNA reads TGTGCCAGCAAGGGAGCAGGGGGGAACACCGGGGAGCTGTTTTTT. V and J are TRBV27 and TRBJ2-2; 7 nucleotides match TRBD1. This CDR3 has 15 residues. With 7 bases clipped from V and 1 base from J, the junction kept 6 bases outside the gene matches. The germline V gene encodes CDR1 MNHEY and CDR2 SMNVEV (reference sequence).

This clone appeared a single time. V usage is TRBV9 and J usage is TRBJ2-3, with 10 bases matching TRBD2. V was clipped by 0 bases and J by 7 bases; unmatched bases: 8. Germline V gene data show CDR1 as SGDLS and CDR2 as YYNGEE. This CDR3 has 16 residues. The CDR3 nucleotides read TGTGCCAGCAGCGTAGGGGGTAGCGGGGGGCAAAATACGCAGTATTTT. Its translation is CASSVGGSGGQNTQYF.

The CDR3 loop reads CASSPRTTNYGYTF. CDR3 in DNA: TGTGCCAGCAGCCCTAGGACAACCAACTATGGCTACACCTTC. J is TRBJ1-2 and V is TRBV14; tentative D call: TRBD1 (5 bases). Trimming pared 4 bases from V and 2 bases from J, leaving 11 bases between. This CDR3 has 14 amino acids. The germline CDR1 and CDR2 sequences are SGHDN and FVKESK.

DNA for the CDR3: TGTGCCAGCAGTGAGGGGACAGGGACCTATAATTCACCCCTCCACTTT. Encoded protein: CASSEGTGTYNSPLHF. This chain connects TRBV6-1 to TRBJ1-6; the match to TRBD1 covers 9 bases. The CDR3 sequence is 16 residues long. Germline CDR1 reads MNHNS; CDR2 reads SASEGT. With 3 bases clipped from V and 2 bases from J, the junction kept 2 bases outside the gene matches.

The CDR3 DNA follows: TGCGCCAGCAGTGACCCTGGAACAGGGTCCCCCTACGAGCAGTACTTC. This encodes CASSDPGTGSPYEQYF. The chain recombines TRBV10-1 with TRBJ2-7; tentatively, D is TRBD1 (6 bases). CDR3 length equals 16 residues. Germline assignment: CDR1 WNHNN and CDR2 SYGVQD (reference sequence). V was pared by 3 bases and J by 2 bases, with 17 bases between.